Following are 32 T cell receptor beta chains from one sample sequenced in a study of shared clonotypes between healthy human individuals. Method: immunoSEQ multiplex PCR; TCRdb's copy keeps in-frame clones and lacks some. Counted here are some 2.3 million clones, approximately 95% occurring once; the ten biggest clones make up under 0.45%. Sequencing was carried out using naive CD4+ T cells from PBMCs. Noted subset: CD45RA+ positively selected. The receptors come from a man younger than 35 in good health. Some clones in this sample may be carry-over from other donors' samples.

This chain connects TRBV28 to TRBJ2-1; 9 bases are a match to TRBD2. The ends lost 2 bases at V and 9 bases at J; junction bases unmatched: 2. The CDR3 contains 13 residues. Looked up from germline, CDR1 is MDHEN and CDR2 is SYDVKM. CDR3 sequence (DNA): TGTGCCAGCAGTTTAGTAGCGGGAGTTGAGCAGTTCTTC. Protein sequence: CASSLVAGVEQFF.

For this clone: This specimen includes other DNA sequences encoding the same CDR3. The J gene is TRBJ2-5, the V gene TRBV7-2, with TRBD1 matching over 11 bases. Germline assignment: CDR1 SGHTA and CDR2 FQGNSA. The CDR3 covers 16 residues. The J segment lost 2 bases and the V segment lost 1 base, leaving 3 bases of the junction unmatched. Here the CDR3 reads CASSLVGTGGQETQYF. The CDR3, as DNA: TGTGCCAGCAGCTTAGTAGGGACAGGGGGTCAAGAGACCCAGTACTTC. Together with reference TRBV7-2 and TRBJ2-5, the CDR3 gives the full variable domain: GAGVSQSPSNKVTEKGKDVELRCDPISGHTALYWYRQSLGQGLEFLIYFQGNSAPDKSGLPSDRFSAERTGGSVSTLTIQRTQQEDSAVYLCASSLVGTGGQETQYFGPGTRLLVL.

The chain uses TRBV9 and TRBJ1-5; tentative D call: TRBD1 (5 bases). The CDR3 extends over 13 amino acids. CDR1 and CDR2 from the germline V gene are SGDLS and YYNGEE. Trimming removed 7 bases at V and 5 bases at J, with 13 bases between. CDR3 bases: TGTGCCAGCCGTGTAGTCAGGGATCAGCCCCAGCATTTT. Translated, it gives CASRVVRDQPQHF.

The rearrangement joins TRBV14 to TRBJ2-2, with TRBD2 identical over 8 bases. The V and J ends lost 0 bases and 2 bases, in that order; junction bases with no gene match: 2. The V gene's germline CDR1 is SGHDN and CDR2 FVKESK. CDR3 length: 16 amino acids. This CDR3 is CASSQDGLANTGELFF. CDR3 coding DNA: TGTGCCAGCAGCCAAGATGGACTAGCAAACACCGGGGAGCTGTTTTTT.

The chain couples TRBV7-8 to TRBJ1-2, with 9 bases matching TRBD1. The V segment lost 3 bases and the J segment 8 bases; nucleotides outside the gene matches: 10. Germline CDR1 reads SGHVS; CDR2 reads FQNEAQ. This CDR3 is 15 amino acids long. The DNA of the CDR3 is TGTGCCAGCAGCTTTCACAGGGGGCCCAATAGGGGCTACACCTTC. Amino acid sequence: CASSFHRGPNRGYTF. The full variable domain, rest sourced from reference TRBV7-8 and TRBJ1-2, is GAGVSQSPRYKVAKRGQDVALRCDPISGHVSLFWYQQALGQGPEFLTYFQNEAQLDKSGLPSDRFFAERPEGSVSTLKIQRTQQEDSAVYLCASSFHRGPNRGYTFGSGTRLTVV.

The chain links TRBV9 to TRBJ2-1; D unclear. This CDR3 region has 15 residues. V was shortened by 2 bases and J by 4 bases, with 13 bases between the two germline ends. Germline-derived CDR1 and CDR2 are SGDLS and YYNGEE. In nucleotides, the CDR3 is TGTGCCAGCAGCGTCTCCCCACCCGGGTACAATGAGCAGTTCTTC. This translates into CASSVSPPGYNEQFF.

The genes are TRBV7-3 and TRBJ1-1; maybe TRBD1 (5 bases). CDR3 size: 13 residues. Germline CDR1 reads SGHTA; CDR2 reads FQGTGA. Trimming shortened V by 6 bases and J by 3 bases, and 11 bases separated the two germline ends. This chain's CDR3 is CASRRGGDTEAFF. The CDR3 DNA sequence: TGTGCCAGCAGAAGGGGAGGGGACACTGAAGCTTTCTTT.

The chain combines TRBV7-2 with TRBJ2-3; TRBD2 is a possible D gene (6 bases). Germline V CDR1 and CDR2: SGHTA, FQGNSA. The CDR3 length is 15 residues. Deletions cut 1 base from V and 2 bases from J, with 10 bases between. CDR3 residues: CASSLVKRATDTQYF. The CDR3 region has the DNA TGTGCCAGCAGCTTAGTTAAGCGGGCCACAGATACGCAGTATTTT. The full variable domain, completed using reference TRBV7-2 and TRBJ2-3, is GAGVSQSPSNKVTEKGKDVELRCDPISGHTALYWYRQSLGQGLEFLIYFQGNSAPDKSGLPSDRFSAERTGGSVSTLTIQRTQQEDSAVYLCASSLVKRATDTQYFGPGTRLTVL.

The V call is TRBV9, the J call TRBJ2-5; the D gene is possibly TRBD2 (5 bases). Germline assignment: CDR1 SGDLS and CDR2 YYNGEE. This CDR3 has 14 residues. Trimming took off 3 bases at V and 1 base at J, with 10 bases between the two ends. The CDR3 loop is CASSAPGSQETQYF. The CDR3 DNA is TGTGCCAGCAGCGCACCGGGAAGCCAAGAGACCCAGTACTTC.

The chain employs TRBV7-2 and TRBJ2-7; possible D gene TRBD2, 5 bases. The CDR3 is made up of 13 amino acids. V was cut by 5 bases and J by 2 bases, with 10 bases left in between. Germline V gene lookup returns CDR1 SGHTA and CDR2 FQGNSA. The CDR3, as DNA: TGTGCCAGCAGCCCCCTAGCCACCTACGAGCAGTACTTC. It translates to CASSPLATYEQYF.

This clone was seen only once. The CDR3 sequence: CASSSQGARGNTIYF. The CDR3 nucleotides read TGTGCCAGCAGCTCACAGGGGGCGCGCGGAAACACCATATATTTT. The chain is built from TRBV7-9 and TRBJ1-3, with TRBD1 identical over 9 bases. Per germline, CDR1 SEHNR and CDR2 FQNEAQ (reference sequence). CDR3 length: 15 amino acids. Trimming cost V 4 bases and J 4 bases; bases outside gene matches: 5.

This chain links TRBV25-1 with TRBJ2-3; 14 bases agree with TRBD2. The CDR3 covers 16 residues. The J segment lost 4 bases and the V segment lost 6 bases, leaving 6 bases of the junction unmatched. Germline V CDR1 and CDR2: MGHDK, SYGVNS. CDR3 loop: CASSQQGLAGADTQYF. CDR3 in DNA: TGTGCCAGCAGCCAACAGGGACTAGCGGGAGCAGATACGCAGTATTTT.

This chain uses TRBV11-2 with TRBJ2-1, with D maybe TRBD1 (5 bases). The CDR3 loop spans 15 amino acids. V was trimmed by 5 bases and J by 4 bases, leaving 15 bases between them. The germline V gene has CDR1 SGHAT and CDR2 FQNNGV. CDR3 region: CASSPGLTSYNEQFF. The DNA of the CDR3 is TGTGCCAGCAGCCCAGGGCTGACATCATACAATGAGCAGTTCTTC.

The V call is TRBV18, the J call TRBJ1-1; unclear D gene. Trimming removed 0 bases from V and 2 bases from J, with 16 bases in between. The CDR3 has 17 residues. The germline CDR1 and CDR2 sequences are KGHSH and LQKENI. CDR3 in amino acids: CASSPPGSLIGNTEAFF. The CDR3 DNA sequence: TGTGCCAGCTCACCACCGGGTTCACTTATCGGTAACACTGAAGCTTTCTTT.

This chain uses TRBV7-8 with TRBJ2-5; 11 nucleotides match TRBD2. V lost 5 bases and J lost 0; bases outside the gene matches: 2. Looked up from germline, CDR1 is SGHVS and CDR2 is FQNEAQ. This CDR3 is built from 15 residues. CDR3 coding DNA: TGTGCCAGCAGCCCGACTAGCGGGAACCAAGAGACCCAGTACTTC. This translates into CASSPTSGNQETQYF.

This clone is a singleton in its sample. This chain links TRBV2 with TRBJ1-4, with a possible D match to TRBD1 (5 bases). The CDR3 covers 13 residues. Between the trimmed V and J ends, which lost 10 bases and 1 base, there was a span of 10 bases. Looked up from germline, CDR1 is SNHLY and CDR2 is FYNNEI. CDR3 DNA: TGTGCCATCGACAGCTTAACTAATGAAAAACTGTTTTTT. This codes for CAIDSLTNEKLFF.

The chain uses TRBV28 and TRBJ1-2; no reliable D call. This CDR3 is built from 15 residues. V shed 2 bases and J shed 5 bases, with 15 bases lying between them. Germline V gene data show CDR1 as MDHEN and CDR2 as SYDVKM. DNA of the CDR3: TGTGCCAGCAGTTTAACCGGGTCTCTTGATTATGGCTACACCTTC. It translates to CASSLTGSLDYGYTF.

This chain joins TRBV28 and TRBJ2-7, with 7 bases lining up with TRBD1. The germline V gene has CDR1 MDHEN and CDR2 SYDVKM. V was clipped by 4 bases and J by 3 bases; unmatched bases: 6. This CDR3 has 14 amino acids. The CDR3 DNA reads TGTGCCAGCAGTTCGTCGGGACAGAGCTACGAGCAGTACTTC. Translated: CASSSSGQSYEQYF.

This clone was detected only a few times. The rearrangement joins TRBV5-4 to TRBJ2-2; 10 bases match TRBD2. There are 16 residues in the CDR3. Germline V gene lookup returns CDR1 SGHNT and CDR2 YYREEE (reference sequence). V was pared by 4 bases and J by 3 bases, with 6 bases of the junction left unmatched. In DNA form, the CDR3 reads TGTGCCAGCAGCCCCCAACTAGCGGGATACACCGGGGAGCTGTTTTTT. Protein product: CASSPQLAGYTGELFF.

The chain employs TRBV4-1 and TRBJ2-3; possibly TRBD2 for D (6 bases). The CDR3 covers 18 residues. Between the trimmed V and J ends, which lost 0 bases and 7 bases, there was a span of 23 bases. Germline CDR1 and CDR2: MGHRA and YSYEKL. The DNA for the CDR3 is TGCGCCAGCAGCCAAGATCACTCGGGGACTCCTCAGAGAAATACGCAGTATTTT. Its translation is CASSQDHSGTPQRNTQYF.

On this clone itself: The sample contains more than one DNA sequence encoding this CDR3. J is TRBJ2-1 and V is TRBV5-4; 7 nucleotides match TRBD2. The CDR3 extends over 14 amino acids. Trimming at V came to 0 bases and at J to 4 bases, leaving 1 base not matched to a gene. The germline CDR1 and CDR2 sequences are SGHNT and YYREEE (reference sequence). The CDR3 DNA reads TGTGCCAGCAGCTTGGGCGGGGGTTACAATGAGCAGTTCTTC. Translating it yields CASSLGGGYNEQFF.

As regards this clone: At one end the junction does not follow the germline gene, possibly because of a read error. This chain uses TRBV15 with TRBJ2-2; no definite D call. The germline V gene has CDR1 LNHNV and CDR2 YYDKDF (reference sequence). The CDR3 runs 13 residues. CDR3 protein: CATSGEKTGELFF. In nucleotides, the CDR3 is TGTGCCACCAGCGGAGAAAAAACCGGGGAGCTGTTTTTT. The full variable domain, completed using reference TRBV15 and TRBJ2-2, is DAMVIQNPRYQVTQFGKPVTLSCSQTLNHNVMYWYQQKSSQAPKLLFHYYDKDFNNEADTPDNFQSRRPNTSFCFLDIRSPGLGDTAMYLCATSGEKTGELFFGEGSRLTVL.

This chain links TRBV7-8 with TRBJ1-3; no reliable D call. Trimming stripped 4 bases from V and 0 bases from J, with 16 bases between. The CDR3 consists of 17 residues. Germline V gene sequence: CDR1 SGHVS, CDR2 FQNEAQ. The CDR3 region is CASSSTPISISGNTIYF. DNA for the CDR3: TGTGCCAGCAGCTCGACACCGATCTCAATCTCTGGAAACACCATATATTTT.

This sequence joins TRBV7-3 and TRBJ2-7; the D is unclear. Trimming removed 2 bases from V and 0 bases from J, with 8 bases in between. This CDR3 is 14 amino acids long. CDR1 and CDR2 from the germline V gene are SGHTA and FQGTGA. The CDR3 nucleotides read TGTGCCAGCAGCTTAGATCGGTCCTCCTACGAGCAGTACTTC. It encodes CASSLDRSSYEQYF.

The chain couples TRBV9 to TRBJ1-1, with a tentative D call TRBD1 (5 bases). The CDR3 spans 15 residues. Germline CDR1 reads SGDLS; CDR2 reads YYNGEE. V lost 0 bases, J lost 3 bases, and 12 bases lay in between. CDR3 sequence reads: CASSVDPQGHTEAFF. CDR3 sequence (DNA): TGTGCCAGCAGCGTAGACCCGCAGGGACACACTGAAGCTTTCTTT.

The chain links TRBV9 to TRBJ1-2, with TRBD1 as a possible D gene (5 bases). The CDR3 is 14 amino acids. The V gene lost 0 bases and the J gene lost 9 bases, with 15 bases spanning the gap. CDR1 SGDLS and CDR2 YYNGEE come from the germline V gene. In nucleotides, the CDR3 is TGTGCCAGCAGCGTAGTCGGGCAGGGCAGTAGCTACACCTTC. Translation gives CASSVVGQGSSYTF.

This clone has just a few counts. The same CDR3 arises from other DNA sequences in this sample as well. This rearrangement joins TRBV7-2 to TRBJ1-1, with D unclear. The CDR3 spans 14 residues. CDR1 is SGHTA, CDR2 FQGNSA, per germline. Trimming left V 1 base short and J 5 bases short, with 11 bases between. CDR3 residues: CASSLVRVGTEAFF. The CDR3 DNA sequence: TGTGCCAGCAGCTTAGTTCGCGTGGGGACTGAAGCTTTCTTT. Together with reference TRBV7-2 and TRBJ1-1, the CDR3 gives the full variable domain: GAGVSQSPSNKVTEKGKDVELRCDPISGHTALYWYRQSLGQGLEFLIYFQGNSAPDKSGLPSDRFSAERTGGSVSTLTIQRTQQEDSAVYLCASSLVRVGTEAFFGQGTRLTVV.

V is TRBV11-2 and J is TRBJ2-5; TRBD2 matches 11 bases. The CDR3 is made up of 15 amino acids. V was pared by 5 bases and J by 4 bases, with 6 bases of the junction left unmatched. Germline values: CDR1 SGHAT, CDR2 FQNNGV. The CDR3 coding sequence is TGTGCCAGCAGCGATACTAGCGGGAGCGGAGAGACCCAGTACTTC. Amino acids: CASSDTSGSGETQYF.

About this clone: Other DNA sequences in the sample encode the same CDR3. The chain combines TRBV5-1 with TRBJ2-1; 8 bases are a match to TRBD1. After removal of 2 bases from V and 2 bases from J, the junction contained 6 bases not matched to a gene. The CDR3 length is 16 residues. The germline V gene encodes CDR1 SGHRS and CDR2 YFSETQ. The CDR3 DNA follows: TGCGCCAGCAGCTTAGTCGCAGGGGGCGCCTACAATGAGCAGTTCTTC. It encodes CASSLVAGGAYNEQFF.

The DNA for the CDR3 is TGCGCCAGCAGCTTGGATCGCCGAGAGGTTTTCTTT. Encoded protein: CASSLDRREVFF. The chain carries TRBV5-1 and TRBJ1-1, with D unclear. CDR3 length equals 12 residues. In germline, CDR1 is SGHRS, CDR2 YFSETQ. The V end was cut by 0 bases, the J end by 13 bases, with 13 bases between. Based on the CDR3 plus reference TRBV5-1 and TRBJ1-1, the full variable domain is KAGVTQTPRYLIKTRGQQVTLSCSPISGHRSVSWYQQTPGQGLQFLFEYFSETQRNKGNFPGRFSGRQFSNSRSEMNVSTLELGDSALYLCASSLDRREVFFGQGTRLTVV.

The chain combines TRBV7-3 with TRBJ2-3; D may be TRBD1 (6 bases). The CDR3 totals 14 residues. Germline CDR1 is SGHTA and CDR2 is FQGTGA. V was shortened by 5 bases and J by 8 bases, with 17 bases between the two germline ends. The CDR3: CASSPYHTGTTQYF. DNA of the CDR3: TGTGCCAGCAGCCCCTACCACACAGGGACTACGCAGTATTTT.

The chain is built from TRBV4-1 and TRBJ2-1; 9 bases fit TRBD1. CDR3 size: 16 residues. Germline assignment: CDR1 MGHRA and CDR2 YSYEKL. After removal of 4 bases from V and 0 bases from J, the junction contained 4 bases not matched to a gene. CDR3: CASSPRQGGSYNEQFF. DNA for the CDR3: TGCGCCAGCAGCCCTCGACAGGGGGGCTCCTACAATGAGCAGTTCTTC.